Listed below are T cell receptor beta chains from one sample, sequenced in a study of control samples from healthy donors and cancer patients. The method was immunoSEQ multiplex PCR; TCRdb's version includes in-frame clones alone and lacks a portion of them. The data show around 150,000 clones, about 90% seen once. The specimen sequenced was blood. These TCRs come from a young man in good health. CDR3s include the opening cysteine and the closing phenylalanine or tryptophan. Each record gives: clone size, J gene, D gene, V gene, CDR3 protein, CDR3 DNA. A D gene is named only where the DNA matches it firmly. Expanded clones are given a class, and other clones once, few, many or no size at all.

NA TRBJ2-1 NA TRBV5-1 CASSGLADIGEQFF TGCGCCAGCAGCGGCTTAGCGGATATTGGTGAGCAGTTCTTC
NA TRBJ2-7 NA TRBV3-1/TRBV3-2 CASSPAARAPWQQYF TGTGCCAGCAGCCCCGCCGCCAGAGCCCCATGGCAGCAGTACTTC
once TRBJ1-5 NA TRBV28 CASRSDQPQHF TGTGCCAGCAGGTCTGATCAGCCCCAGCATTTT
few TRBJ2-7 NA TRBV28 CASSASYEQYF TGTGCCAGCAGTGCTTCCTACGAGCAGTACTTC
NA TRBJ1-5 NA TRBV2 CASSEGGVGQPQHF TGTGCCAGCAGTGAAGGAGGGGTAGGACAGCCCCAGCATTTT
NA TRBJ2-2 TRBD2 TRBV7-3 CASSLASGAGKVGELFF TGTGCCAGCAGCTTAGCTTCTGGAGCGGGAAAGGTCGGGGAGCTGTTTTTT
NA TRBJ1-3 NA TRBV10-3 CAISVISGNTIYF TGTGCCATCAGTGTAATCTCTGGAAACACCATATATTTT
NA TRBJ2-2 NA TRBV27 CASSLEYRVMSGELFF TGTGCCAGCAGTTTGGAGTACAGGGTTATGAGCGGGGAGCTGTTTTTT
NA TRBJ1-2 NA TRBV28 CAITAGTFENYGYTF TGTGCCATCACCGCCGGGACTTTCGAAAACTATGGCTACACCTTC
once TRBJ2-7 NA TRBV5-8 CASSPVSSAYEQYF TGTGCCAGCAGCCCCGTCTCAAGCGCGTACGAGCAGTACTTC